Detailed here is one T cell receptor (beta chain). With constant-segment primers, 5'RACE yielded cDNA libraries of TCR alpha and TCR beta that carried sample barcodes and UMIs. A single record per CDR3 protein comes from TCRdb applying MiXCR to the 5' RACE reads. The sample contains approximately 290,000 distinct CDR3 sequences, approximately 8% of which appear only once. The data are from a study of T-cell memory formation after mild COVID-19. Looking at the study overall: The two donors had largely donor-specific TCR clusters.

This sequence was found in a man aged 18 to 29 who had mild COVID-19 (a few samples of this study predate the infection). Cell type and time point are not known. The material sequenced was PBMCs or a T cell subset sorted from them (not recorded which).

DNA for the CDR3: TGCGCCAGCAGCTTTTCCCCCACCTTACGCACAGATACGCAGTATTTT. It translates to CASSFSPTLRTDTQYF. This chain links TRBV5-1 with TRBJ2-3; no definite D call. The germline V gene encodes CDR1 SGHRS and CDR2 YFSETQ. The germline V and J ends were trimmed by 2 bases and 1 base, with 14 bases remaining between them. The CDR3 is made up of 16 amino acids.